The rows below give T cell receptor beta chains drawn from one sample of a study of T cells in Graves' hyperthyroidism and ophthalmopathy. One entry per CDR3 protein, called by TCRdb with MiXCR from the multiplex PCR reads. The sample yields more than 350,000 distinct CDR3 sequences, more than 12% seen once. Sequenced material: blood. Every receptor here comes from a woman younger than 45 with Graves' hyperthyroidism. CDR3s include the opening cysteine and the closing phenylalanine or tryptophan. The order of the fields is V gene, J gene, D gene, clone size, CDR3 DNA, CDR3 protein. The D gene is left open where the match is weak. Only part of the rows carry a size: once, few, many, or a class if the clone is expanded.

TRBV7-9,TRBJ1-2,NA,few,TGTGCCAGCAGCTTAGCCCTAAAGGACAGTAACTATGGCTACACCTTC,CASSLALKDSNYGYTF
TRBV28,TRBJ2-1,NA,many,TGTGCCAGCGCGTCCTACAATGAGCAGTTCTTC,CASASYNEQFF
TRBV3-1,TRBJ2-1,NA,many,TGTGCCAGCAGCCAAGGATACAATGAGCAGTTCTTC,CASSQGYNEQFF
TRBV7-3,TRBJ2-7,TRBD2,many,TGTGCCAGCAGCCCGATTAGCGGGAGTTCTCACGAGCAGTACTTC,CASSPISGSSHEQYF
TRBV19,TRBJ2-1,TRBD2,few,TGTGCCAGTAGTATACCGGGGACTAGCGGAAAGTATGAGCAGTTCTTC,CASSIPGTSGKYEQFF
TRBV6-5,TRBJ2-6,TRBD1,few,TGTGCCAGCAGTTACTCGACGGGACAGGGTTCGTCTGGGGCCAACGTCCTGACTTTC,CASSYSTGQGSSGANVLTF
TRBV18,TRBJ2-7,NA,many,TGTGCCAGCTCACCAGACCGACAGACCTTATACGAGCAGTACTTC,CASSPDRQTLYEQYF
TRBV7-2,TRBJ2-6,NA,NA,TGTGCCAGCAAGGACAGAGTCTCTGGGGCCAACGTCCTGACTTTC,CASKDRVSGANVLTF
TRBV28,TRBJ1-2,NA,few,TGTGCCAGCACTCAGAATTATGGCTACACCTTC,CASTQNYGYTF
TRBV6-1,TRBJ1-4,NA,many,TGTGCCAGCAAAACCTTAACGGGTGAAAAACTGTTTTTT,CASKTLTGEKLFF
TRBV13,TRBJ2-1,NA,many,TGTGCCAGCAGCACGCGGGACCGATGGGCGAGTGAGCAGTTCTTC,CASSTRDRWASEQFF
TRBV2,TRBJ1-5,NA,few,TGTGCCAGCAGTGAAGTCCAGGCGAATAGCAATCAGCCCCAGCATTTT,CASSEVQANSNQPQHF
TRBV3-1,TRBJ2-5,TRBD1,many,TGTGCCAGCAGCCAAACCGGGACAGGGTCCCGCTCCCAGTACTTC,CASSQTGTGSRSQYF
TRBV20-1,TRBJ1-5,NA,few,TGCAGTGCTAGAGATAACAATCAGCCCCAGCATTTT,CSARDNNQPQHF
TRBV20-1,TRBJ2-7,TRBD1,many,TGCAGTGCTAGGGGGACAGGGGGCTACGAGCAGTACTTC,CSARGTGGYEQYF
TRBV12-3/TRBV12-4,TRBJ1-5,NA,few,TGTGCCAGCGTCCGAGACGGGACGCGGCAGCCCCAGCATTTT,CASVRDGTRQPQHF
TRBV5-8,TRBJ1-5,TRBD1,many,TGTGCCAGCAGCCTCGGACAGGGAAGGGAGCAGCCCCAGCATTTT,CASSLGQGREQPQHF
TRBV28,TRBJ2-7,TRBD1,many,TGTGCCAGCAGTTTATTCGGGACAGGGGGCTACGAGCAGTACTTC,CASSLFGTGGYEQYF
TRBV7-6,TRBJ2-1,TRBD2,NA,TGTGCCAGCAGCGATATGAACGGACTAGCCCTCAATGAGCAGTTCTTC,CASSDMNGLALNEQFF
TRBV7-8,TRBJ2-2,TRBD2,many,TGTGTCACACTAGCGTTATCTGGGGGGGCCGGGGAGCTGTTTTTT,CVTLALSGGAGELFF
TRBV20-1,TRBJ1-1,NA,many,TGCAGTGCTAGTAGCCAGGGAGCCATGAACACTGAAGCTTTCTTT,CSASSQGAMNTEAFF
TRBV20-1,TRBJ2-5,NA,NA,TGCAGTGCCGGGGAGGAGGACCAAGAGACCCAGTACTTC,CSAGEEDQETQYF
TRBV20-1,TRBJ2-1,NA,few,TGCAGTGCTAGAGCGAACGATTTCTACAATGAGCAGTTCTTC,CSARANDFYNEQFF
TRBV24-1,TRBJ1-2,TRBD1,few,TGTGCCACCAGTGATCACGGACAGGGAAAAGACTATGGCTACACCTTC,CATSDHGQGKDYGYTF
TRBV29-1,TRBJ2-2,TRBD2,few,TGCAGCGGTGAGGGGAATATAGCGTGGGAGCGGGATAAGACCGGGGAGCTGTTTTTT,CSGEGNIAWERDKTGELFF
TRBV2,TRBJ1-2,NA,few,TGTGCCAGCAACCCCGACGAGGGAGCTTATGGCTACACCTTC,CASNPDEGAYGYTF
TRBV27,TRBJ2-3,TRBD2,many,TGTGCCAGCGCTACCGGGACTAGCGCCACAGATACGCAGTATTTT,CASATGTSATDTQYF
TRBV27,TRBJ1-1,TRBD1,many,TGCGCCAGCAGGACAGGTATGAACACTGAAGCTTTCTTT,CASRTGMNTEAFF
TRBV27,TRBJ2-7,TRBD2,many,TGTGCCAGCAGTTTAAGGCGGGAGCCTTACTACGAGCAGTACTTC,CASSLRREPYYEQYF
TRBV2,TRBJ1-4,NA,many,TGTGCCAGCAGTGAAGGGCGGGGGTTAACAAAACTGTTTTTT,CASSEGRGLTKLFF
TRBV20-1,TRBJ1-4,TRBD1,many,TGCAGTGCTGATGACAGGGTGAGGGGTAATGAAAAACTGTTTTTT,CSADDRVRGNEKLFF
TRBV3-1,TRBJ1-5,NA,many,TGTGCCAGCGGCCCGACGGATCAGCCCCAGCATTTT,CASGPTDQPQHF
TRBV20-1,TRBJ1-5,NA,many,TGCAGTGCTTCACAGTCGGGGTATCAGCCCCAGCATTTT,CSASQSGYQPQHF
TRBV27,TRBJ2-1,TRBD2,NA,TGTGCCAGCAGTCGTGGCCCGGGACTAGCGGGGGTAACTAGGAATGAGCAGTTCTTC,CASSRGPGLAGVTRNEQFF